The T cell receptor beta chain under discussion was sequenced for a study of T cells expressing NK-cell markers. Study-wide background: Source material for TCR beta repertoires consisted of sorted CD3+CD56+NKG2C+, CD3+CD56+NKG2C- and CD3+CD56-NKG2C+ T cells. The study sequenced eight donors, seven HCMV-seropositive and one seronegative.

Study-level results: The same clonotypes also predominated in the CD3+CD56-NKG2C+ fraction of several donors. NKG2C+ dominant clonotype frequencies in six donors were roughly 1.0-8% of CD8+ T cells.

Germline V gives CDR1 MNHNS, CDR2 SASEGT. The CDR3 length is 13 residues. TCRdb reprocessed the 5' RACE reads; each CDR3 protein has one entry and no DNA is given. Its table lists approximately 550,000 distinct CDR3 sequences. About this clonotype: What it binds is not known.

The source is a man aged 18 to 30 in good health. The sequenced material came from blood T cells: a sorted CD56 or NKG2C T cell subset, CD4+ or CD8+ T cells, or bulk PBMC T cells (not recorded which). The chain joins TRBV6-1 to TRBJ2-1; TCRdb picks TRBD1, but there is no DNA to check that call. This CDR3 reads CASGRGLYNEQFF.